This is a list of T cell receptor beta chains from one sample in a study of T cell changes during pregnancy in multiple sclerosis. This table comes from immunoSEQ multiplex PCR, and its TCRdb copy is limited to in-frame clones, with some not included. The table lists tens of thousands of clones, 85% to 95% of them singletons, with 3% to 4% in the top ten. Sample: CD8+ T cells from peripheral blood mononuclear cells, taken after pregnancy. The receptors come from a female donor with multiple sclerosis, enrolled in a pregnancy study. CDR3s include the opening cysteine and the closing phenylalanine or tryptophan. A D gene is named only where the DNA matches it firmly. Where a row states a size, it is once, few, many or the class of an expanded clone; other rows omit it.

v_call	clone_size	d_call	j_call	cdr3_aa	cdr3_nt
TRBV7-2	.	TRBD1	TRBJ1-2	CASSLYGQGANYGYTF	TGTGCCAGCAGCTTGTATGGACAGGGGGCCAACTATGGCTACACCTTC
TRBV28	.	TRBD1	TRBJ2-1	CASTDRDSYNEQFF	TGTGCCAGCACGGACCGGGACAGTTACAATGAGCAGTTCTTC
TRBV7-9	.	.	TRBJ2-3	CASRGSIWEDTQYF	TGTGCCAGCAGGGGCTCAATCTGGGAGGATACGCAGTATTTT
TRBV7-9	.	TRBD1	TRBJ1-1	CASSLATGVNTEAFF	TGTGCCAGCAGCTTAGCGACAGGGGTAAACACTGAAGCTTTCTTT
TRBV27	once	.	TRBJ2-7	CASRSLPGGRSYEQYF	TGTGCCAGCAGGTCCCTCCCCGGGGGAAGGTCCTACGAGCAGTACTTC
TRBV27	.	.	TRBJ2-7	CASSFYGSNYEQYF	TGTGCCAGCAGTTTTTATGGGTCAAACTACGAGCAGTACTTC
TRBV5-4	.	TRBD2	TRBJ2-3	CASSAGLAGATSTDTQYF	TGTGCCAGCAGCGCAGGACTAGCGGGGGCTACTAGCACAGATACGCAGTATTTT
TRBV2	few	TRBD1	TRBJ1-5	CASDPGQTNNQPQHF	TGTGCCAGCGACCCGGGACAGACAAACAATCAGCCCCAGCATTTT
TRBV19	.	.	TRBJ2-7	CASSIPGSYEQYF	TGTGCCAGTAGTATTCCGGGTTCCTACGAGCAGTACTTC
TRBV19	.	.	TRBJ1-1	CASSMGGAAFF	TGTGCCAGTAGTATGGGAGGGGCGGCTTTCTTT
TRBV27	.	.	TRBJ1-1	CASTPGGGGTEAFF	TGTGCCAGCACCCCGGGGGGGGGCGGAACTGAAGCTTTCTTT
TRBV13	.	TRBD1	TRBJ2-5	CASSSGQGAETQYF	TGTGCCAGCAGCTCGGGACAGGGGGCTGAGACCCAGTACTTC
TRBV6-1	.	.	TRBJ1-5	CASSERPGDDNQPQHF	TGTGCCAGCAGTGAAAGGCCAGGGGATGACAATCAGCCCCAGCATTTT
TRBV4-3	once	TRBD2	TRBJ2-3	CASSQGLAGGFDTQYF	TGCGCCAGCAGCCAAGGACTAGCGGGGGGGTTCGATACGCAGTATTTT
TRBV4-3	.	TRBD1	TRBJ2-3	CASSQDSGQGTDTQYF	TGCGCCAGCAGCCAAGATTCGGGACAGGGGACAGATACGCAGTATTTT
TRBV28	.	TRBD2	TRBJ2-3	CASSLPPSREGTDTQYF	TGTGCCAGCAGTTTACCCCCCTCGCGGGAGGGCACAGATACGCAGTATTTT
TRBV4-1	.	.	TRBJ1-2	CASSQGGSGSPYGYTF	TGCGCCAGCAGCCAAGGAGGATCAGGGTCCCCCTATGGCTACACCTTC
TRBV7-6	.	.	TRBJ2-2	CASSLALEGTGELFF	TGTGCCAGCAGCTTAGCGTTAGAGGGAACCGGGGAGCTGTTTTTT
TRBV6-5	.	.	TRBJ1-1	CASSYSPGMNTEAFF	TGTGCCAGCAGTTACTCGCCCGGGATGAACACTGAAGCTTTCTTT
TRBV20-1	.	TRBD1	TRBJ1-2	CSAEGQGAYTF	TGCAGTGCAGAAGGACAGGGTGCCTACACCTTC
TRBV15	.	.	TRBJ2-1	CATSRGRRELYNEQFF	TGTGCCACCAGCAGAGGTCGGAGGGAGCTTTACAATGAGCAGTTCTTC
TRBV25-1	.	TRBD1	TRBJ2-7	CASSANRGPAYEQYF	TGTGCCAGCAGTGCTAACAGGGGGCCGGCCTACGAGCAGTACTTC
TRBV25-1	.	.	TRBJ2-1	CASSEVRGYSYNEQFF	TGTGCCAGCAGTGAAGTTAGGGGGTACTCCTACAATGAGCAGTTCTTC
TRBV5-1	once	.	TRBJ2-6	CASSLDNGSGANVLTF	TGCGCCAGCAGCTTGGATAACGGTTCTGGGGCCAACGTCCTGACTTTC
TRBV11-2	.	TRBD1	TRBJ2-7	CASSALTGAYEQYF	TGTGCCAGCAGCGCATTGACAGGGGCCTACGAGCAGTACTTC
TRBV19	.	.	TRBJ2-1	CASSPGGQNEQFF	TGTGCCAGTAGTCCCGGGGGTCAAAATGAGCAGTTCTTC
TRBV4-3	.	TRBD1	TRBJ1-2	CASSQGQGYGYTF	TGCGCCAGCAGCCAGGGACAGGGGTATGGCTACACCTTC
TRBV28	.	.	TRBJ2-2	CASSFTIYNTGELFF	TGTGCCAGCAGTTTTACCATCTACAACACCGGGGAGCTGTTTTTT
TRBV5-5	.	.	TRBJ1-5	CASSLLGGRQPQHF	TGTGCCAGCAGCTTGTTGGGGGGGCGTCAGCCCCAGCATTTT
TRBV4-2	.	.	TRBJ2-5	CASSRGLSRETQYF	TGTGCCAGCAGCCGGGGACTCTCAAGGGAGACCCAGTACTTC
TRBV4-3	.	TRBD1	TRBJ2-7	CASSQFSGTGYEQYF	TGCGCCAGCAGCCAATTTTCGGGGACAGGGTACGAGCAGTACTTC
TRBV5-6	.	TRBD2	TRBJ2-7	CASSSSSGGAGEQYF	TGTGCCAGCAGCTCATCTAGCGGGGGGGCGGGTGAGCAGTACTTC
TRBV27	.	.	TRBJ2-7	CASSLDSSYEQYF	TGTGCCAGCAGCCTGGACAGTTCCTACGAGCAGTACTTC
TRBV9	.	TRBD1	TRBJ1-1	CASSDGDRGYTEAFF	TGTGCCAGCAGCGACGGGGACAGGGGGTACACTGAAGCTTTCTTT
TRBV6-5	.	TRBD2	TRBJ2-3	CASRSGTRDTQYF	TGTGCCAGCCGGAGCGGGACCCGCGATACGCAGTATTTT
TRBV4-1	.	.	TRBJ2-1	CASSQESAGGDNEQFF	TGCGCCAGCAGCCAAGAATCAGCGGGCGGGGACAATGAGCAGTTCTTC
TRBV9	.	.	TRBJ2-2	CASSVVEVTGELFF	TGTGCCAGCAGCGTAGTCGAGGTCACCGGGGAGCTGTTTTTT
TRBV27	.	TRBD2	TRBJ2-7	CASMGGESSYEQYF	TGTGCCAGCATGGGGGGGGAGAGCTCCTACGAGCAGTACTTC
TRBV4-3	.	.	TRBJ2-7	CASGQDPPPIGSYEQYF	TGCGCCAGCGGCCAAGATCCCCCCCCCATCGGGAGCTACGAGCAGTACTTC
TRBV6-6	.	TRBD1	TRBJ1-4	CASSYFGTGINEKLFF	TGTGCCAGCAGTTATTTTGGGACAGGTATTAACGAAAAACTGTTTTTT
TRBV13	.	.	TRBJ2-3	CASSLGVTDTQYF	TGTGCCAGCAGCCTCGGGGTCACAGATACGCAGTATTTT
TRBV7-9	.	TRBD2	TRBJ2-3	CASSPRRVLAGGSTDTQYF	TGTGCCAGCAGCCCACGGAGAGTACTAGCGGGAGGATCCACAGATACGCAGTATTTT
TRBV7-9	.	TRBD1	TRBJ2-2	CASSRTGGNTGELFF	TGTGCCAGCAGTCGGACAGGGGGCAACACCGGGGAGCTGTTTTTT
TRBV15	.	.	TRBJ2-3	CATSREGGPYSTDTQYF	TGTGCCACCAGCAGGGAGGGGGGGCCATATAGCACAGATACGCAGTATTTT
TRBV5-4	.	TRBD2	TRBJ2-1	CASSLWTSGSDEQFF	TGTGCCAGCAGCTTATGGACTAGCGGGAGTGATGAGCAGTTCTTC
TRBV5-6	.	TRBD1	TRBJ2-2	CASSLTVGTGRNGELFF	TGTGCCAGCAGCTTAACAGTTGGGACAGGGCGAAACGGGGAGCTGTTTTTT
TRBV7-3	.	TRBD1	TRBJ2-1	CASSSPLTGSDEQFF	TGTGCCAGCAGCTCCCCATTGACAGGGAGTGATGAGCAGTTCTTC
TRBV6-1	.	TRBD1	TRBJ2-7	CASSEWTGLYEQYF	TGTGCCAGCAGTGAATGGACAGGGCTCTACGAGCAGTACTTC
TRBV4-1	.	.	TRBJ2-2	CASSQAPLELFF	TGCGCCAGCAGCCAAGCCCCCTTGGAGCTGTTTTTT
TRBV6-4	.	TRBD2	TRBJ2-1	CASSELAGVNEQFF	TGTGCCAGCAGTGAACTAGCGGGAGTCAATGAGCAGTTCTTC
TRBV7-6	once	TRBD1	TRBJ2-2	CASSPGTGTNTGELFF	TGTGCCAGCAGTCCCGGGACAGGCACGAACACCGGGGAGCTGTTTTTT
TRBV28	.	.	TRBJ2-1	CASSLRLSSYNEQFF	TGTGCCAGCAGTTTGCGACTGAGCTCCTACAATGAGCAGTTCTTC
TRBV10-3	.	TRBD2	TRBJ2-1	CAISEPTSGRGSDEQFF	TGTGCCATCAGTGAGCCGACTAGCGGGAGGGGTAGCGATGAGCAGTTCTTC
TRBV7-9	few	.	TRBJ1-5	CASSLGPGNQPQHF	TGTGCCAGCAGCTTAGGTCCCGGGAATCAGCCCCAGCATTTT
TRBV7-9	.	TRBD1	TRBJ1-1	CASSPRDRGATEAFF	TGTGCCAGCAGCCCCCGCGACAGGGGGGCCACTGAAGCTTTCTTT
TRBV18	.	TRBD1	TRBJ2-6	CASSPVTGAGANVLTF	TGTGCCAGCTCACCCGTGACAGGGGCTGGGGCCAACGTCCTGACTTTC
TRBV12-5	.	TRBD2	TRBJ2-1	CASGTTSGRKDEQFF	TGTGCTAGTGGTACTACTAGCGGGAGGAAGGATGAGCAGTTCTTC
TRBV18	.	.	TRBJ2-1	CASSPVAAGADHEQFF	TGTGCCAGCTCACCTGTTGCGGCGGGGGCCGATCATGAGCAGTTCTTC
TRBV5-1	.	.	TRBJ2-1	CASSFPGLARGNEQFF	TGCGCCAGCAGCTTCCCAGGTTTGGCCCGAGGGAATGAGCAGTTCTTC
TRBV12-5	.	.	TRBJ2-7	CASGLNSGVYYEQYF	TGTGCTAGTGGTTTGAATAGCGGAGTCTACTACGAGCAGTACTTC